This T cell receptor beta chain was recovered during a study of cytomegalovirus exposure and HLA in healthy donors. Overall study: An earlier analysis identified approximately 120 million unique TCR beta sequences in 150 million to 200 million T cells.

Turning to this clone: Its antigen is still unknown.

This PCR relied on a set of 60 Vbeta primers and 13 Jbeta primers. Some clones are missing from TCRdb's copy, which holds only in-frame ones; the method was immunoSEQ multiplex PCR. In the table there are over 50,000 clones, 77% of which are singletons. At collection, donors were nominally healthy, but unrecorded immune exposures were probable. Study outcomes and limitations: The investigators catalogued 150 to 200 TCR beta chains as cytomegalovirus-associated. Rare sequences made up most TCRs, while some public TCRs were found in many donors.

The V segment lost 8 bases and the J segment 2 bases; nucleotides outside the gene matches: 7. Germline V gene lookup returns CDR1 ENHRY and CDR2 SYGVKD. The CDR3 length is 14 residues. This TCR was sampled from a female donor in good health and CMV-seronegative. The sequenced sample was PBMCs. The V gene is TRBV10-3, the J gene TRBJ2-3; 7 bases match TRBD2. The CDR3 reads CAIRGLAVTDTQYF. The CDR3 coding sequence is TGTGCCATCCGGGGCCTAGCGGTCACAGATACGCAGTATTTT.